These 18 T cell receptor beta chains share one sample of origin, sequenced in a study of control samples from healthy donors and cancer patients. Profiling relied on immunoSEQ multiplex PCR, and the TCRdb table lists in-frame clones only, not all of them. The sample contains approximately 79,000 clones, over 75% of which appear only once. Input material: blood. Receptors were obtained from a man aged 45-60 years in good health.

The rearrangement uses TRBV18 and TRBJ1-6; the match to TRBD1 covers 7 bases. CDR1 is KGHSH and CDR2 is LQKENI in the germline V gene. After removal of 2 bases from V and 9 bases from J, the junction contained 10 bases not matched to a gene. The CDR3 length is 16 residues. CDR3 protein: CASSPSRGGAGSPLHF. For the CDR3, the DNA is TGTGCCAGCTCACCAAGTAGAGGGGGCGCAGGTTCACCCCTCCACTTT.

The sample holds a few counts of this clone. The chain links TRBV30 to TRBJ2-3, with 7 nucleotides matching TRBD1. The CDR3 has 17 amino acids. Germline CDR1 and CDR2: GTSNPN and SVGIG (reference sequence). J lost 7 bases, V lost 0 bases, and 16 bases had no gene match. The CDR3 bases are TGTGCCTGGAGTGTAATCCCCCTTTCCCACAGGGGACATACGCAGTATTTT. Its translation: CAWSVIPLSHRGHTQYF.

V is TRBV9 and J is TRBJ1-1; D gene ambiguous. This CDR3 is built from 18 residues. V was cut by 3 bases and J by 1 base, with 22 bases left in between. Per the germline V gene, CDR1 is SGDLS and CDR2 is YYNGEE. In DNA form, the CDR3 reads TGTGCCAGCAGCGAACGCCCAGAAATGTGGGGTCGGAACACTGAAGCTTTCTTT. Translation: CASSERPEMWGRNTEAFF. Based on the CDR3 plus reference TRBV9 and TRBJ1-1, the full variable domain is DSGVTQTPKHLITATGQRVTLRCSPRSGDLSVYWYQQSLDQGLQFLIQYYNGEERAKGNILERFSAQQFPDLHSELNLSSLELGDSALYFCASSERPEMWGRNTEAFFGQGTRLTVV.

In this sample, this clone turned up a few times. This CDR3 reads CASSASRVTYGYTF. CDR3 DNA sequence: TGTGCCAGCAGCGCATCCAGGGTTACCTATGGCTACACCTTC. The V gene is TRBV7-8, the J gene TRBJ1-2; weak D call: TRBD1 (5 bases). Germline CDR1 reads SGHVS; CDR2 reads FQNEAQ. V was shortened by 5 bases and J by 4 bases, with 14 bases between the two germline ends. The CDR3 totals 14 residues.

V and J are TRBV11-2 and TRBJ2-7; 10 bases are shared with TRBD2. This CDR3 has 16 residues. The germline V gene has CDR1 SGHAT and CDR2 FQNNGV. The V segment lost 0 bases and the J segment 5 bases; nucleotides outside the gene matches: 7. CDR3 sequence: CASSLDISGGSNEQYF. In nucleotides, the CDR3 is TGTGCCAGCAGCTTAGATATTAGCGGGGGGTCCAACGAGCAGTACTTC.

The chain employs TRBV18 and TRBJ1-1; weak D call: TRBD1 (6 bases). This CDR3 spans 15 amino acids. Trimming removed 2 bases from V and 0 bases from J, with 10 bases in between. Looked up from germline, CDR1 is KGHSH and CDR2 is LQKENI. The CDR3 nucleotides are TGTGCCAGCTCACCAAGACAGGACATGAACACTGAAGCTTTCTTT. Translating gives CASSPRQDMNTEAFF. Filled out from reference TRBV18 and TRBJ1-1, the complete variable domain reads NAGVMQNPRHLVRRRGQEARLRCSPMKGHSHVYWYRQLPEEGLKFMVYLQKENIIDESGMPKERFSAEFPKEGPSILRIQQVVRGDSAAYFCASSPRQDMNTEAFFGQGTRLTVV.

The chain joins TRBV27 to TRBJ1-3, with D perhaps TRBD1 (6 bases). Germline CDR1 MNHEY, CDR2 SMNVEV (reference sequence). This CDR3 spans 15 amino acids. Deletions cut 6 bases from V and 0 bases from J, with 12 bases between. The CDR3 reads CASSPDRTSGNTIYF. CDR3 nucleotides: TGTGCCAGCAGCCCGGACAGAACCTCTGGAAACACCATATATTTT.

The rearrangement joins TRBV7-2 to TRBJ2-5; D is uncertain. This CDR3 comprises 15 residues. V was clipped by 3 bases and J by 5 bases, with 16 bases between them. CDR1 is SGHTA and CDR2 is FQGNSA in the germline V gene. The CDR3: CASSFIWARTETQYF. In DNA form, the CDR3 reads TGTGCCAGCAGCTTCATTTGGGCTAGGACGGAGACCCAGTACTTC.

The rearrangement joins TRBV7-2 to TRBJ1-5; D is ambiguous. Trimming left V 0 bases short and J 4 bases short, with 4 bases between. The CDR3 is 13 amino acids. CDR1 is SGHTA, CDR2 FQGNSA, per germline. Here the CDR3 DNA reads TGTGCCAGCAGCTTAGCGATGAATCAGCCCCAGCATTTT. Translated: CASSLAMNQPQHF. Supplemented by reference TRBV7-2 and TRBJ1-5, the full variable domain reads GAGVSQSPSNKVTEKGKDVELRCDPISGHTALYWYRQSLGQGLEFLIYFQGNSAPDKSGLPSDRFSAERTGGSVSTLTIQRTQQEDSAVYLCASSLAMNQPQHFGDGTRLSIL.

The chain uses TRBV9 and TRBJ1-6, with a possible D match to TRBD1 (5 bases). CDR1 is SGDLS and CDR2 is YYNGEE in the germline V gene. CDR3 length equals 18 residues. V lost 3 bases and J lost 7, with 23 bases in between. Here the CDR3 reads CASSARGNGGVTNSPLHF. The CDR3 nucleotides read TGTGCCAGCAGCGCCCGAGGGAATGGGGGTGTGACGAATTCACCCCTCCACTTT.

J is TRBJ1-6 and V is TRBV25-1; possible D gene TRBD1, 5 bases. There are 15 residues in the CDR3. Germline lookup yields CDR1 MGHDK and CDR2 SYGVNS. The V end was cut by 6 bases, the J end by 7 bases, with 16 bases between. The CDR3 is CASSYTGRNNSPLHF. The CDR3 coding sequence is TGTGCCAGCAGCTATACGGGACGGAACAATTCACCCCTCCACTTT.

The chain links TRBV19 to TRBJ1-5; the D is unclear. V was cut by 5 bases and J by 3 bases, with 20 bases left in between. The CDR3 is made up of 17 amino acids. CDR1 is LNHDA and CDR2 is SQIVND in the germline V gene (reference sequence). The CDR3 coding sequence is TGTGCCAGTAGTTTGGACGGAAGATTAAAGTACAATCAGCCCCAGCATTTT. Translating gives CASSLDGRLKYNQPQHF.

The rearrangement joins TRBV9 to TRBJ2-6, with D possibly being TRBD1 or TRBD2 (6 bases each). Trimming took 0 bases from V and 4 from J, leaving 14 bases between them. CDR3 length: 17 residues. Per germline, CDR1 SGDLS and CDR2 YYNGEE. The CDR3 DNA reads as TGTGCCAGCAGCGTAGGCCCAGGGGAGGCCGGGGCCAACGTCCTGACTTTC. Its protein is CASSVGPGEAGANVLTF.

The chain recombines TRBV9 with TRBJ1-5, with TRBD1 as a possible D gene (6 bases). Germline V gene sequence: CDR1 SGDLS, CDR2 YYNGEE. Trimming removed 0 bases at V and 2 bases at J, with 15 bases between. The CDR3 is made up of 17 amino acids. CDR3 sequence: CASSVGPGGLGNQPQHF. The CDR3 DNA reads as TGTGCCAGCAGCGTAGGACCGGGGGGCTTAGGCAATCAGCCCCAGCATTTT.

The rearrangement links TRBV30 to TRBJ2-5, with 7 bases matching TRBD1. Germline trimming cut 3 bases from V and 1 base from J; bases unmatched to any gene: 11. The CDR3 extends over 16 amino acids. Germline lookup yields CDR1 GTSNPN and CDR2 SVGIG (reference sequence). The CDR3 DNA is TGTGCCTGGAGCGCACCCCCGGGACAGTTCCAAGAGACCCAGTACTTC. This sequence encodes CAWSAPPGQFQETQYF.

CDR3 protein: CAWERQGWVEAFF. DNA for the CDR3: TGTGCCTGGGAAAGACAGGGATGGGTTGAAGCTTTCTTT. The chain couples TRBV30 to TRBJ1-1; 7 bases match TRBD1. CDR1 is GTSNPN, CDR2 SVGIG, per germline (reference sequence). The CDR3 spans 13 residues. Losses at the gene ends were 5 bases for V and 7 bases for J; bases not matched to a gene: 10.

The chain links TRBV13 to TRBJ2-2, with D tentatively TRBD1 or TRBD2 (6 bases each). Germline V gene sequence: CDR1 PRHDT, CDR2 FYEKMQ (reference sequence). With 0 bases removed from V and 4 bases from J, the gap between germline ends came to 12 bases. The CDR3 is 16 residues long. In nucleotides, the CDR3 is TGTGCCAGCAGCTTAGGCCCGGAGGGGGGCACCGGGGAGCTGTTTTTT. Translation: CASSLGPEGGTGELFF.

Here the CDR3 reads CASSLTGLGTEAFF. The CDR3 bases are TGTGCCAGCAGTTTAACAGGTTTGGGCACTGAAGCTTTCTTT. The rearrangement uses TRBV27 and TRBJ1-1, with D possibly being TRBD1 (5 bases). Deletions cut 2 bases from V and 4 bases from J, with 11 bases between. This CDR3 comprises 14 residues. Germline-derived CDR1 and CDR2 are MNHEY and SMNVEV (reference sequence).